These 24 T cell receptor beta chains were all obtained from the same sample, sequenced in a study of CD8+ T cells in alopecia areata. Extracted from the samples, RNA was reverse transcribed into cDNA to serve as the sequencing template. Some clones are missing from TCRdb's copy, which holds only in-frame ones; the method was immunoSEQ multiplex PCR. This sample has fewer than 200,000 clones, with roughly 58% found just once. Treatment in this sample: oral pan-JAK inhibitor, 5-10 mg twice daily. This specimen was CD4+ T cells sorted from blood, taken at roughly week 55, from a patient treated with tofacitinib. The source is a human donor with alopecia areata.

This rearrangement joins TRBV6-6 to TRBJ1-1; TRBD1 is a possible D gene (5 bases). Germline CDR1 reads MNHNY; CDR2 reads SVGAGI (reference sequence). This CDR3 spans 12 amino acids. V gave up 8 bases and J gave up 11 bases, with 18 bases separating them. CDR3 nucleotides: TGTGCCAGCTCGACCGGGGGGTCCGAGGCTTTCTTT. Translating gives CASSTGGSEAFF.

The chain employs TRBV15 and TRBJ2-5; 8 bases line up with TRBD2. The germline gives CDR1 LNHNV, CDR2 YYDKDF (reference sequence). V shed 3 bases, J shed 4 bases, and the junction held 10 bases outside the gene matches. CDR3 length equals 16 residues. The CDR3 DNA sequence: TGTGCCACCAGCAGGGCCGGGACGGCGGGAGGAGAGACCCAGTACTTC. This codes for CATSRAGTAGGETQYF.

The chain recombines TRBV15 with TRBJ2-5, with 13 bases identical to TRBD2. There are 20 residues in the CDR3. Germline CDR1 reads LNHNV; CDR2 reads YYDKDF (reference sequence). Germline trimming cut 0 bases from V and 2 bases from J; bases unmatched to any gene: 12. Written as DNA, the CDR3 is TGTGCCACCAGCAGAGATCCCTGGACTAGCGGGGGAGTGGCTCAAGAGACCCAGTACTTC. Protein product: CATSRDPWTSGGVAQETQYF.

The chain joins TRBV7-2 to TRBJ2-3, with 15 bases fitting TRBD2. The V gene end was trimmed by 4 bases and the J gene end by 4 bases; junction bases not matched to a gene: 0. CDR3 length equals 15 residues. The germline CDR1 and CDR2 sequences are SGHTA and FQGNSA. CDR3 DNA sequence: TGTGCCAGCAGCTGGACTAGCGGGGGGGCAGATACGCAGTATTTT. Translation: CASSWTSGGADTQYF.

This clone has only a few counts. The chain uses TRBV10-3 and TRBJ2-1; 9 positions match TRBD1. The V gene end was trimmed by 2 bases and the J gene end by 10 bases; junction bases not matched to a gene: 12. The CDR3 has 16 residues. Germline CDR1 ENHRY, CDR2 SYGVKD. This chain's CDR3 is CAISENRDRAVPEQFF. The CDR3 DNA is TGTGCCATCAGTGAGAACCGGGACAGGGCAGTCCCCGAGCAGTTCTTC.

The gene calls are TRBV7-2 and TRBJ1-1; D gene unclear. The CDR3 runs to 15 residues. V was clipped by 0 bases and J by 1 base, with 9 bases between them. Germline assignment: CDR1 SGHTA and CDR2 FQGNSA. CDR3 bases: TGTGCCAGCAGCTTAGCGCCAACGGCGAACACTGAAGCTTTCTTT. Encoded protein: CASSLAPTANTEAFF.

CDR3 in DNA: TGTGCCAGCAGTCCCCTGCCCTCCTACGAGCAGTACTTC. This gives the protein CASSPLPSYEQYF. The V gene is TRBV27, the J gene TRBJ2-7; no clear D. The germline V gene encodes CDR1 MNHEY and CDR2 SMNVEV (reference sequence). Trimming cost V 5 bases and J 0 bases, with 8 bases left between them. The CDR3 loop spans 13 amino acids.

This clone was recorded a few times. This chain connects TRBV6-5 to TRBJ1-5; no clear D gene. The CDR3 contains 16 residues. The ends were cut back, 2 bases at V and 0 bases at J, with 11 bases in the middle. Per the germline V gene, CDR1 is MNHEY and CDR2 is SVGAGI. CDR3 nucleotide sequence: TGTGCCAGCAGTTACACCCAAACCTATAGCAATCAGCCCCAGCATTTT. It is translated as CASSYTQTYSNQPQHF.

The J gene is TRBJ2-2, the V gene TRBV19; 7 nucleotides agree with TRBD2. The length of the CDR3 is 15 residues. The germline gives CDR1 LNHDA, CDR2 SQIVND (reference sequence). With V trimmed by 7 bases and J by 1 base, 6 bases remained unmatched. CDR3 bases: TGTGCCAGTAATGGAGCGGGGATGAACACCGGGGAGCTGTTTTTT. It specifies CASNGAGMNTGELFF.

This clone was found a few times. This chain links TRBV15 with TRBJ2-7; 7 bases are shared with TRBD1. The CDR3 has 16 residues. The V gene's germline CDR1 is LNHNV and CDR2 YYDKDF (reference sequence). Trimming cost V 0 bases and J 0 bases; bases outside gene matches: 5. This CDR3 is CATSRDLGTASYEQYF. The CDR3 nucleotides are TGTGCCACCAGCAGAGATCTCGGGACAGCCTCCTACGAGCAGTACTTC. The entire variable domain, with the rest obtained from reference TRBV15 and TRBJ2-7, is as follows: DAMVIQNPRYQVTQFGKPVTLSCSQTLNHNVMYWYQQKSSQAPKLLFHYYDKDFNNEADTPDNFQSRRPNTSFCFLDIRSPGLGDTAMYLCATSRDLGTASYEQYFGPGTRLTVT.

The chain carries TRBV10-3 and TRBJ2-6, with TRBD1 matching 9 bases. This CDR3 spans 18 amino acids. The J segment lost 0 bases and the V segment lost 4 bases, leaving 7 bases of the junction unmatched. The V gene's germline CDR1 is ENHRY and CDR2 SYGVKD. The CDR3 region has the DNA TGTGCCATCAGTGTCTCCGGGACAGGGATCTCTGGGGCCAACGTCCTGACTTTC. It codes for CAISVSGTGISGANVLTF.

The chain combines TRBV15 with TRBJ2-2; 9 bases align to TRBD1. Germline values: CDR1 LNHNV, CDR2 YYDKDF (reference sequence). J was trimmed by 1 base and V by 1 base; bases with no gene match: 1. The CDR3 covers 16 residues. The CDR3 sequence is CATSRVDRGNTGELFF. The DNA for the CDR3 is TGTGCCACCAGCAGAGTGGACAGGGGGAACACCGGGGAGCTGTTTTTT. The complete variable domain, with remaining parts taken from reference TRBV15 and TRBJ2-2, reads DAMVIQNPRYQVTQFGKPVTLSCSQTLNHNVMYWYQQKSSQAPKLLFHYYDKDFNNEADTPDNFQSRRPNTSFCFLDIRSPGLGDTAMYLCATSRVDRGNTGELFFGEGSRLTVL.

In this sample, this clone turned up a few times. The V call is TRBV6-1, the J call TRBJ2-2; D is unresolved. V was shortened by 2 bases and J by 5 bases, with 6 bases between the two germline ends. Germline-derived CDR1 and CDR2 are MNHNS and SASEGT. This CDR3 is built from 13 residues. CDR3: CASSELNTGELFF. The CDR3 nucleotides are TGTGCCAGCAGTGAATTAAATACCGGGGAGCTGTTTTTT.

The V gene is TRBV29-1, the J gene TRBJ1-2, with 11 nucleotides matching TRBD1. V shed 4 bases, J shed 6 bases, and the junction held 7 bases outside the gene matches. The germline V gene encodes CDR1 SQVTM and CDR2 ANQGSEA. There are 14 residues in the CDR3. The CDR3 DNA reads TGCAGCGTTGCTCAGTTGGACAGGGGGCATGGCTACACCTTC. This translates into CSVAQLDRGHGYTF.

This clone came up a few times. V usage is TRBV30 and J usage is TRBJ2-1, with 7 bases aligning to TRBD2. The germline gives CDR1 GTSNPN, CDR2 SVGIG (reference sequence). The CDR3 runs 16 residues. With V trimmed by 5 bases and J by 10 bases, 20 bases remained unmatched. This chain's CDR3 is CAWAGRALNTIREQFF. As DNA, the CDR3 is TGTGCCTGGGCTGGGAGGGCGCTCAATACGATCAGGGAGCAGTTCTTC.

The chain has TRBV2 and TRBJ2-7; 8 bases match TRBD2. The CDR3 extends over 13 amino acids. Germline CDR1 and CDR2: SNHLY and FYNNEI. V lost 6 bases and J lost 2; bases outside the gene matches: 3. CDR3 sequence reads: CASSGLAPYEQYF. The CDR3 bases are TGTGCCAGCAGCGGACTAGCCCCCTACGAGCAGTACTTC. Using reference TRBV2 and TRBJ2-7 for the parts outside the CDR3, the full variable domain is EPEVTQTPSHQVTQMGQEVILRCVPISNHLYFYWYRQILGQKVEFLVSFYNNEISEKSEIFDDQFSVERPDGSNFTLKIRSTKLEDSAMYFCASSGLAPYEQYFGPGTRLTVT.

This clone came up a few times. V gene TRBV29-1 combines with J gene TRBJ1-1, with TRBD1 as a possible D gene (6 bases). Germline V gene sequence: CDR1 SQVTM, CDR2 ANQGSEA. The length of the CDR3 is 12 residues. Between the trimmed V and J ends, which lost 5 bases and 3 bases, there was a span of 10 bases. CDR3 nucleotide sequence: TGCAGCGTTAAGGACAGACACACTGAAGCTTTCTTT. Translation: CSVKDRHTEAFF.

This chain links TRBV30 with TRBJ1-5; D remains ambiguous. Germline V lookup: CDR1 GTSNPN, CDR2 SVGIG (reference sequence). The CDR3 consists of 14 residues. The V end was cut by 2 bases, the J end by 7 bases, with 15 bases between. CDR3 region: CAWSLPRTGQPQHF. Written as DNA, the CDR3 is TGTGCCTGGAGTTTACCCAGAACCGGCCAGCCCCAGCATTTT.

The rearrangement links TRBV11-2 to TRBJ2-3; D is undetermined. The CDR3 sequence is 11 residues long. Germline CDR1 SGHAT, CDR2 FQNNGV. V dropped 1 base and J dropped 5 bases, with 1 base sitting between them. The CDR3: CASSLVDTQYF. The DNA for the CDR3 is TGTGCCAGCAGCTTAGTAGATACGCAGTATTTT.

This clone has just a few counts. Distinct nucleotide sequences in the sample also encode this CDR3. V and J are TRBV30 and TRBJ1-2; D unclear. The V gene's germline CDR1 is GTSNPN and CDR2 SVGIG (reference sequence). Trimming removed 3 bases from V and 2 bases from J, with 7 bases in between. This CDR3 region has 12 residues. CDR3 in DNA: TGTGCCTGGAGCGCCGGGAACTATGGCTACACCTTC. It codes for CAWSAGNYGYTF.

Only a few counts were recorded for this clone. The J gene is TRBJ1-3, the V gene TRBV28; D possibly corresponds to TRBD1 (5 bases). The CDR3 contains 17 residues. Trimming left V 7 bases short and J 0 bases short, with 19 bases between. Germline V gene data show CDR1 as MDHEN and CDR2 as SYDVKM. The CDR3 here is CASTEGLGPGSGNTIYF. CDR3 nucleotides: TGTGCCAGCACCGAGGGGTTAGGACCTGGCTCTGGAAACACCATATATTTT.

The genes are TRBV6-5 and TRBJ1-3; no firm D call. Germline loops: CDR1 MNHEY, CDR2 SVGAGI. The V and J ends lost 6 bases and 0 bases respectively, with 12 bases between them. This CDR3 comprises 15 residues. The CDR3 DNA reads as TGTGCCAGCAGGACCGACGGAAACTCTGGAAACACCATATATTTT. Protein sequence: CASRTDGNSGNTIYF.

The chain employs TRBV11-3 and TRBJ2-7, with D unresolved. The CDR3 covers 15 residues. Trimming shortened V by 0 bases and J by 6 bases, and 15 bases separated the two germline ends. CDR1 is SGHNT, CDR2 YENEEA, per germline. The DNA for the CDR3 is TGTGCCAGCAGCTTAGACCCCGCCATGGGTGGCGAGCAGTACTTC. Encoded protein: CASSLDPAMGGEQYF.

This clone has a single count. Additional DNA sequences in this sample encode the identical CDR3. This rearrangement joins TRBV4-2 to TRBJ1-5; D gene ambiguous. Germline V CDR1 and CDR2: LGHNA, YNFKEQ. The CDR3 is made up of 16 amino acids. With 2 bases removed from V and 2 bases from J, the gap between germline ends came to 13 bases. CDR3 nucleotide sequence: TGTGCCAGCAGCCAAAGCCGAGACGAGGGCAATCAGCCCCAGCATTTT. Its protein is CASSQSRDEGNQPQHF.